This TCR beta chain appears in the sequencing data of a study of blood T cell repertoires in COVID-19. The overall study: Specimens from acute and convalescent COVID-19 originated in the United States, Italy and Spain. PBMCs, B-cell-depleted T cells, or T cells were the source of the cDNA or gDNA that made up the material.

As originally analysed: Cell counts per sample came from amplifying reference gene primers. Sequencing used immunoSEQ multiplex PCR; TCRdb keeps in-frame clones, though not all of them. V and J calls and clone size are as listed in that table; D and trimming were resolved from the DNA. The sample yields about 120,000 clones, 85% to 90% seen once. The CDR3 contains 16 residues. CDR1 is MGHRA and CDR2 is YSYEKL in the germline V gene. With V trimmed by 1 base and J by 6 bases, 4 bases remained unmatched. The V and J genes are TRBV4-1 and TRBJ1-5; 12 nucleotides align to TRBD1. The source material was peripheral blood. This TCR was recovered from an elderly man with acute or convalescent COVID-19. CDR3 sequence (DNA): TGCGCCAGCAGCCAAGTGGGACAGGGGGCTTTTCAGCCCCAGCATTTT. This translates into CASSQVGQGAFQPQHF.